This T cell receptor (beta chain) originates from a study of T cell repertoires in cytomegalovirus infection. A single record per CDR3 protein comes from TCRdb applying MiXCR to the reads. The data show around 740,000 distinct CDR3 sequences, 35% to 40% seen once. The CDR3 sequence is 14 residues long. J was trimmed by 4 bases and V by 7 bases; bases with no gene match: 8. The study's findings and limits: Carriers of CMV plus the relevant HLA were identified by cumulative public TCR beta family frequency. Dominant in the ex vivo response were TCR beta clonotypes restricted by HLA-C and specific for CMV.

Of note for this clonotype: Its antigen is unknown.

Sequencing was done on a sample of PBMCs. The chain employs TRBV12-3 or TRBV12-4 and TRBJ1-2, with 8 nucleotides matching TRBD1. The receptor's source is a human donor in good health (CMV status not recorded). Some clones in this sample may be carry-over from other donors' samples. The CDR3, as DNA: TGTGCCAGCACCCTGGCCGGGACAGGCTATGGCTACACCTTC. It yields the protein CASTLAGTGYGYTF.